The 30 T cell receptor beta chains given below trace back to one sample, sequenced in a study of early stage breast cancer tumors. The method was immunoSEQ multiplex PCR; TCRdb's version includes in-frame clones alone and lacks a portion of them. The sample lists over 40,000 clones, around 80% seen once, with about 3.4% in the top ten. Specimen: blood. Source of these receptors: a person in their 40s with breast cancer.

The CDR3 sequence is CASSAGQGQPFF. CDR3 nucleotides: TGTGCCAGCAGCGCGGGACAGGGACAACCTTTCTTT. The chain combines TRBV9 with TRBJ1-1; 9 nucleotides line up with TRBD1. In germline, CDR1 is SGDLS, CDR2 YYNGEE. The CDR3 length is 12 residues. The ends lost 3 bases at V and 12 bases at J; junction bases unmatched: 6.

This clone was picked up a small number of times. The rearrangement uses TRBV19 and TRBJ1-4, with 8 bases aligning to TRBD1. The CDR3 loop spans 14 amino acids. V shed 6 bases and J 8 bases; nucleotides not matched to a gene: 8. Germline V gene sequence: CDR1 LNHDA, CDR2 SQIVND (reference sequence). CDR3: CASSLDRGDEKLFF. The CDR3 DNA is TGTGCCAGTAGCCTAGACAGGGGAGACGAAAAACTGTTTTTT.

The chain carries TRBV10-3 and TRBJ2-1; D is unresolved. The CDR3 length is 13 residues. Germline V gene data show CDR1 as ENHRY and CDR2 as SYGVKD. The V end was cut by 4 bases, the J end by 6 bases, with 10 bases between. CDR3: CAISVVSTNEQFF. In DNA form, the CDR3 reads TGTGCCATCAGTGTGGTCAGTACCAATGAGCAGTTCTTC.

This clone was detected once. The CDR3 sequence: CSVVDRRSYEQYF. CDR3 in DNA: TGCAGCGTTGTCGACAGACGCTCCTACGAGCAGTACTTC. V and J are TRBV29-1 and TRBJ2-7; D might be TRBD1 (5 bases). Germline CDR1 SQVTM, CDR2 ANQGSEA. V lost 4 bases and J lost 0, with 10 bases in between. This CDR3 contains 13 residues.

The chain links TRBV6-5 to TRBJ1-5; D uncertain. The V end lost 0 bases, the J end lost 4 bases, and 7 bases lay between the germline ends. The CDR3 is made up of 14 amino acids. Germline-derived CDR1 and CDR2 are MNHEY and SVGAGI. DNA of the CDR3: TGTGCCAGCAGTTACTCGGGAGGGAATCAGCCCCAGCATTTT. Its translation: CASSYSGGNQPQHF.

The chain has TRBV4-1 and TRBJ2-5; 7 bases map to TRBD2. CDR3 length: 18 amino acids. Losses at the gene ends were 1 base for V and 0 bases for J; bases not matched to a gene: 11. The V gene's germline CDR1 is MGHRA and CDR2 YSYEKL. This CDR3 is CASSQVVIGGGNQETQYF. The CDR3 nucleotides read TGCGCCAGCAGCCAAGTCGTAATCGGCGGGGGAAACCAAGAGACCCAGTACTTC.

For the CDR3, the DNA is TGTGCCAGTATGGGCTATAGCGGGGAGCTGTTTTTT. The encoded protein is CASMGYSGELFF. The genes are TRBV19 and TRBJ2-2; no firm D call. The CDR3 has 12 amino acids. V lost 7 bases and J 7 bases, leaving 10 bases between the germline ends. The V gene's germline CDR1 is LNHDA and CDR2 SQIVND (reference sequence).

The chain recombines TRBV7-9 with TRBJ1-5; D gene unclear. The CDR3 is 14 residues long. Germline values: CDR1 SEHNR, CDR2 FQNEAQ (reference sequence). V gave up 2 bases and J gave up 11 bases, with 16 bases separating them. For the CDR3, the DNA is TGTGCCAGCAGCTTAAATCCCGGCGCCCCAGCCCAGCATTTT. Its translation is CASSLNPGAPAQHF.

This sequence joins TRBV5-4 and TRBJ2-7; 9 bases map to TRBD2. The CDR3 has 20 amino acids. Looked up from germline, CDR1 is SGHNT and CDR2 is YYREEE (reference sequence). V dropped 4 bases and J dropped 3; count of bases not matched to a gene: 23. DNA of the CDR3: TGTGCCAGCAGCATCTTTCCCCCGATAGGCCGGCTAGCGGGATACTACGAGCAGTACTTC. Its translation is CASSIFPPIGRLAGYYEQYF.

The gene calls are TRBV21-1 and TRBJ2-1; whether TRBD2, the table's D call, matches the DNA was not checked. TRBV21-1 is deemed a pseudogene. The CDR3 is 20 amino acids. Here the CDR3 reads CASSPRKFVLHQGSYNEQFF. For the CDR3, the DNA is TGTGCCAGCAGCCCACGAAAATTTGTACTACACCAAGGCTCCTACAATGAGCAGTTCTTC.

The chain couples TRBV2 to TRBJ2-3; the match to TRBD2 covers 11 bases. The CDR3 is 17 amino acids. The junction had 9 bases not matched to a gene; V was cut back by 6 bases and J by 1 base. The germline V gene has CDR1 SNHLY and CDR2 FYNNEI. CDR3 sequence reads: CASRRSVLAGGTDTQYF. CDR3 coding DNA: TGTGCCAGCAGGAGATCGGTACTAGCGGGAGGCACAGATACGCAGTATTTT.

This clone has more than one count but fewer than ten. The chain links TRBV14 to TRBJ2-2; no definite D call. The CDR3 has 14 amino acids. Germline-derived CDR1 and CDR2 are SGHDN and FVKESK. V shed 3 bases and J shed 1 base, with 6 bases lying between them. The CDR3 DNA follows: TGTGCCAGCAGCCAGGAAAGGAACACCGGGGAGCTGTTTTTT. Amino acid sequence: CASSQERNTGELFF.

This clone was recorded once. The gene calls are TRBV6-6 and TRBJ2-3; no firm D call. Between the trimmed V and J ends, which lost 8 bases and 0 bases, there was a span of 9 bases. CDR1 and CDR2 (germline): MNHNY, SVGAGI (reference sequence). The CDR3 consists of 13 residues. Here the CDR3 DNA reads TGTGCCAGCGGCCAGCAAAGCACAGATACGCAGTATTTT. Translation: CASGQQSTDTQYF.

This chain connects TRBV27 to TRBJ2-2, with TRBD2 identical over 12 bases. Germline CDR1 reads MNHEY; CDR2 reads SMNVEV (reference sequence). The V segment lost 2 bases and the J segment 5 bases; nucleotides outside the gene matches: 0. The CDR3 covers 15 residues. CDR3 amino acids: CASSLLAGGTGELFF. In DNA form, the CDR3 reads TGTGCCAGCAGTTTACTAGCGGGAGGGACCGGGGAGCTGTTTTTT.

V and J are TRBV5-6 and TRBJ2-2; possibly TRBD2 for D (6 bases). V lost 2 bases to trimming and J lost 3 bases, with 14 bases between them. Germline V gene lookup returns CDR1 SGHDT and CDR2 YYEEEE. There are 16 residues in the CDR3. The CDR3 bases are TGTGCCAGCAGCTTTGGTCTAGCGAAGTACACCGGGGAGCTGTTTTTT. Its protein product is CASSFGLAKYTGELFF.

The chain recombines TRBV6-1 with TRBJ1-3; D call uncertain. The length of the CDR3 is 13 residues. Germline V gene data show CDR1 as MNHNS and CDR2 as SASEGT. Trimming removed 3 bases at V and 6 bases at J, with 9 bases between. CDR3 loop: CASSDGESNTIYF. In DNA form, the CDR3 reads TGTGCCAGCAGTGATGGGGAATCAAACACCATATATTTT.

The rearrangement uses TRBV19 and TRBJ1-4, with unresolved D. V dropped 5 bases and J dropped 0 bases, with 13 bases sitting between them. The CDR3 spans 16 residues. Germline CDR1 LNHDA, CDR2 SQIVND (reference sequence). The DNA for the CDR3 is TGTGCCAGTAGTTCACTCCAGGATCCAACTAATGAAAAACTGTTTTTT. Its protein is CASSSLQDPTNEKLFF.

The CDR3 nucleotides are TGCGCCAGCAGTGAAGACGGGGGGAGCACAGATACGCAGTATTTT. Residues: CASSEDGGSTDTQYF. The chain carries TRBV10-1 and TRBJ2-3; 7 nucleotides match TRBD2. V was pared by 3 bases and J by 0 bases, with 3 bases of the junction left unmatched. The CDR3 is 15 amino acids. The germline CDR1 and CDR2 sequences are WNHNN and SYGVQD (reference sequence).

The chain is built from TRBV10-3 and TRBJ2-3, with TRBD2 identical over 8 bases. The CDR3 runs 16 residues. V lost 4 bases, J lost 3 bases, and 9 bases stayed unmatched. CDR1 ENHRY and CDR2 SYGVKD come from the germline V gene. This CDR3 reads CAISASGTSLTDTQYF. The CDR3 DNA reads TGTGCCATCAGTGCGTCCGGGACTAGTCTTACAGATACGCAGTATTTT.

V and J are TRBV10-3 and TRBJ2-5, with D perhaps TRBD1 (6 bases). The germline CDR1 and CDR2 sequences are ENHRY and SYGVKD. The CDR3 totals 14 residues. Trimming took 10 bases from V and 5 from J, leaving 20 bases between them. CDR3 protein: CASRDTDLTETQYF. The CDR3 DNA follows: TGTGCCAGCCGGGACACCGACCTGACTGAGACCCAGTACTTC.

This clone was detected only a few times. This same CDR3 is encoded by further DNA sequences in the sample. V gene TRBV27 combines with J gene TRBJ1-3; D gene uncertain. V lost 4 bases, J lost 3 bases, and 4 bases lay in between. This CDR3 contains 12 residues. Germline CDR1 is MNHEY and CDR2 is SMNVEV (reference sequence). The CDR3 nucleotides read TGTGCCAGCAGTTCGGGTGGAAACACCATATATTTT. Protein sequence: CASSSGGNTIYF.

The CDR3 is CASRGQENTEAFF. The CDR3 bases are TGTGCCAGCAGGGGACAGGAGAACACTGAAGCTTTCTTT. The rearrangement uses TRBV6-1 and TRBJ1-1, with TRBD1 identical over 8 bases. V shed 6 bases and J 1 base; nucleotides not matched to a gene: 1. This CDR3 is built from 13 residues. Per the germline V gene, CDR1 is MNHNS and CDR2 is SASEGT.

This clone has a single count. The rearrangement uses TRBV9 and TRBJ2-5, with D possibly matching TRBD1 (7 bases). CDR3 length: 15 amino acids. From germline, CDR1 is SGDLS and CDR2 YYNGEE. The ends were cut back, 4 bases at V and 5 bases at J, with 18 bases in the middle. In DNA form, the CDR3 reads TGTGCCAGCAGCTCGCGGGACAGACTCGGGGAGACCCAGTACTTC. Amino acid sequence: CASSSRDRLGETQYF.

The rearrangement links TRBV10-3 to TRBJ1-5; D uncertain. Per germline, CDR1 ENHRY and CDR2 SYGVKD. There are 16 residues in the CDR3. V lost 3 bases to trimming and J lost 0 bases, with 12 bases between them. CDR3 loop: CAISEGSTYSNQPQHF. The CDR3 nucleotides are TGTGCCATCAGTGAAGGGTCCACCTATAGCAATCAGCCCCAGCATTTT.

V is TRBV5-8 and J is TRBJ2-7; tentatively, D is TRBD1 (5 bases). The CDR3 runs to 15 residues. Trimming removed 2 bases from V and 4 bases from J, with 16 bases in between. The germline V gene encodes CDR1 SGHTS and CDR2 YDEGEE. The CDR3 nucleotides read TGTGCCAGCAGCTTAGCCGGACAACCTCAATACGAGCAGTACTTC. Translated: CASSLAGQPQYEQYF.

The gene calls are TRBV7-6 and TRBJ1-1; D remains ambiguous. The CDR3 spans 14 residues. V was pared by 1 base and J by 1 base, with 7 bases between. CDR1 is SGHVS, CDR2 FNYEAQ, per germline. The CDR3 nucleotides read TGTGCCAGCAGCTTAGACCCGAGGAACACTGAAGCTTTCTTT. Encoded protein: CASSLDPRNTEAFF.

The chain recombines TRBV9 with TRBJ1-2, with D possibly matching TRBD1 (5 bases). Germline V gene lookup returns CDR1 SGDLS and CDR2 YYNGEE. The length of the CDR3 is 12 residues. V was trimmed by 3 bases and J by 7 bases, leaving 10 bases between them. The CDR3 here is CASSETGIGYTF. As DNA, the CDR3 is TGTGCCAGCAGCGAAACAGGAATTGGCTACACCTTC.

CDR3 in DNA: TGTGCCAGCTCACCTCTCACCCAGAACACCGGGGAGCTGTTTTTT. Residues: CASSPLTQNTGELFF. This chain uses TRBV18 with TRBJ2-2; D is undetermined. CDR1 KGHSH and CDR2 LQKENI come from the germline V gene. Trimming shortened V by 3 bases and J by 1 base, and 9 bases separated the two germline ends. This CDR3 has 15 residues.

This clone showed up just once. This chain links TRBV2 with TRBJ1-4, with TRBD1 matching 7 bases. The ends lost 7 bases at V and 4 bases at J; junction bases unmatched: 9. This CDR3 is built from 15 residues. In germline, CDR1 is SNHLY, CDR2 FYNNEI. CDR3 sequence: CASIRTGTVNEKLFF. CDR3 DNA: TGTGCCAGCATCAGAACCGGGACAGTTAATGAAAAACTGTTTTTT. The full variable domain, in which reference TRBV2 and TRBJ1-4 provide the parts outside the CDR3, is EPEVTQTPSHQVTQMGQEVILRCVPISNHLYFYWYRQILGQKVEFLVSFYNNEISEKSEIFDDQFSVERPDGSNFTLKIRSTKLEDSAMYFCASIRTGTVNEKLFFGSGTQLSVL.

This chain uses TRBV19 with TRBJ2-6, with unresolved D. Trimming took off 2 bases at V and 0 bases at J, with 14 bases between the two ends. Germline loops: CDR1 LNHDA, CDR2 SQIVND (reference sequence). CDR3 size: 18 residues. The CDR3 DNA sequence: TGTGCCAGTAGTATAAGGGCGGTGGGCTTCTCTGGGGCCAACGTCCTGACTTTC. It is translated as CASSIRAVGFSGANVLTF.